The present TCR beta chain was sequenced within a study of blood T cell repertoires in COVID-19 (TCRdb year 2020). About the study as a whole: The collaborator samples originated in the United States, Italy and Spain and spanned the acute and convalescent phases of COVID-19. The material from the prospective study consisted of cDNA or gDNA derived from T cells, B-cell-depleted T cells, or PBMCs. The dataset comprised deeply sampled blood TCRbeta repertoires from subjects exposed to, actively infected with, or recovered from COVID-19. The repertoires were made available in a free public database intended to serve as a resource for research on the immune response to SARS-CoV-2. The samples were drawn from the first 160 participants of the ongoing ImmuneRACE study and from some 1,300 subjects provided by 6 global collaborators. A de-identified subject ID, COVID-19 status, age in years and sex were almost always included in the sample metadata. HLA class I and class II types, where available, came from metadata supplied by the sample provider rather than from assay-based typing. General findings and caveats noted by the study authors: The amount of clinical and demographic metadata varied by source and participant and was provided uncurated.

In the prospective study, participants were about 18 to 100 years old, resided in about two dozen geographic areas of the United States, and were enrolled through a virtual design. In the prospective study, cohorts were assigned on the basis of participant-reported clinical history obtained from a screening survey and a study questionnaire. Mobile phlebotomists in the prospective study collected whole blood, serum and a nasopharyngeal or oropharyngeal swab from every participant. Participants in the prospective study had the option to provide additional blood draws and questionnaires over a 2-month period. Prospective study blood samples were shipped either frozen or at room temperature before DNA extraction. TCRbeta CDR3 regions were amplified from genomic DNA using the immunoSEQ Assay, a bias-controlled multiplex PCR. Regarding the original processing steps: Within the assay, amplification of reference gene primers was used to estimate how many nucleated cells each sample contained. To quantify the absolute abundance of each unique TCRbeta CDR3 rearrangement, sequence reads were collapsed and filtered. For each sample, productive Simpson clonality was calculated as the square root of Simpson's diversity index across productive rearrangements. TCRdb provides this immuneACCESS table in a form limited to in-frame rearrangements. Some clones are lacking; in checked studies, under half of them reflect an unresolved V gene, and why the rest are absent is not known. V and J calls and clone size come straight from that table; D and trimming were deduced from the DNA. The sample profile shows 400,000 or so clones; approximately 86% of them were found once. The top ten clonotypes cover around 2.1% of the sample.

According to the germline V gene, CDR1 reads MDHEN and CDR2 reads SYDVKM. Measured from the cysteine to the phenylalanine, the CDR3 is 14 residues long. Solely the CDR3 DNA is kept, with 42 bases framed from the first base. The germline V end is reduced by 8 bases and the J end by 5 bases; junction bases left unmatched: 9. A remark on this clone: This clone's antigen is unknown. It has no much larger one-base neighbor in the sample; base qualities were not kept.

The chain is encoded by TRBV28 joined to TRBJ2-1, with 7 bases matching TRBD1. The source material was PBMCs or T cells enriched from blood (not recorded which). The clonotype originates from a woman aged 40 to 50 with acute COVID-19. The DNA is as follows: TGTGCCAGCGTTGGGGGACAGCAAAACAATGAGCAGTTCTTC. Translation gives CASVGGQQNNEQFF.